One TCR beta chain is described in this entry. No cognate antigen has been identified for it. Per-base qualities were not stored, and no clone one base away is much larger. Inclusive of the bounding cysteine and phenylalanine, the CDR3 is 15 residues long. Only the CDR3 portion is preserved as DNA: 45 bases, with reading frame beginning at the first base. Compared with germline, V lacks 2 bases and J lacks 11 bases; bases without a gene match: 3. From the germline V gene (reference sequence), CDR1 is LGHDT and CDR2 is YNNKEL. The sample is drawn from a study of blood T cell repertoires in COVID-19 (dated by TCRdb to 2018 to 2021). Turning to the overall study: Samples covering the acute and convalescent phases of COVID-19 were provided by collaborators in the United States, Italy and Spain. The prospective study material was composed of cDNA or gDNA derived from T cells, B-cell-depleted T cells, or PBMCs. The repertoires were made available in a free public database intended to serve as a resource for research on the immune response to SARS-CoV-2. HLA class I and class II types, where available, came from metadata supplied by the sample provider rather than from assay-based typing. Samples were obtained from the ongoing ImmuneRACE study (first 160 participants) and from approximately 1,200 subjects provided by 6 global collaborators. Deeply sampled blood TCRbeta repertoires from subjects exposed to, actively infected with, or recovered from COVID-19 were included in the dataset. Nearly every sample came with metadata listing a de-identified subject ID, COVID-19 status, age in years and sex.

Overall study results and their limits: The quantity of clinical and demographic metadata differed by source and by participant and was supplied without curation.

Enrolling through a virtual design, the prospective study's participants ranged in age from roughly 18 to 90 years and lived across roughly 23 United States geographic areas. Cohort assignment in the prospective study relied on participant-reported clinical history from a screening survey and a study questionnaire. For ImmuneRACE Cohort 3, a participant was defined as recovered based on two consecutive negative NP/OP PCR tests, clearance by a healthcare professional, or resolution of symptoms. Each participant in the prospective study had whole blood, serum and a nasopharyngeal or oropharyngeal swab collected by mobile phlebotomists. Participants in the prospective study had the option to provide additional blood draws and questionnaires over a roughly 2-month period. Before DNA extraction, prospective study blood samples were shipped either frozen or at room temperature. TCRbeta CDR3 regions were amplified from genomic DNA by means of the immunoSEQ Assay, a bias-controlled multiplex PCR. As for the original processing: Nucleated cell counts per sample were estimated from amplification of reference gene primers within the assay. Sequence reads were collapsed and filtered to measure the absolute abundance of every unique TCRbeta CDR3 rearrangement. For each sample, productive Simpson clonality was calculated as the square root of Simpson's diversity index over productive rearrangements. The table was pulled from immuneACCESS by TCRdb, which kept in-frame rearrangements only. Such tables lose some clones; where checked, under half of the loss comes from unresolved V genes, and the rest has no known cause. The V and J calls and clone size come from that table; D and trimming were worked out from the DNA. For this sample the table gives more than 300,000 clones, of which around nine tenths were detected only once. The ten largest clones represent 1.2% of the sample.

The source of this sequence is a woman between 18 and 29 years old who had recovered from COVID-19. The source material was PBMCs or T cells enriched from blood (not recorded which). The sequence links TRBV3-1 (or the pseudogene TRBV3-2) to TRBJ2-1; TRBD2 fits 16 bases in the junction. CDR3 region: CASSQRGLAGGQQFF. The nucleotide sequence is TGTGCCAGCAGCCAAAGGGGACTAGCGGGGGGGCAGCAGTTCTTC.